This T cell receptor (beta chain) comes out of a study of CXCR3-negative and CXCR3-positive naive CD8 T cells. Study-level information: Roughly 135 million TRB reads were obtained overall (about 1.5 +/- 0.3 million per library).

The CDR3 covers 11 residues. Note on this clonotype: Antigen unknown.

Notes on the study in general: Comparison of naive cells showed more hydrophobic TRB CDR3s in CXCR3-positive than in CXCR3-negative naive cells. TRBV-TRBJ usage was alike in naive CXCR3-negative and CXCR3-positive cells but differed in memory cells. TCR strength was inferred from TRB CDR3 properties, while surface CD5 was comparable between naive subsets.

Researchers prepared the TRB cDNA libraries using 5' RACE with UMI labels. TCRdb reprocessed the 5' RACE reads and stores each CDR3 protein as one record, lacking DNA. This table lists 49,000 or so distinct CDR3 sequences. The receptor was derived from a human donor in good health. Some clones in this sample may be carry-over from other donors' samples. The specimen was naive CXCR3+ CD8+ T cells from blood. Subset specified: CD45RO-CCR7+CD27+CD95- naive CD8+ T cells expressing CXCR3 (TNR3+). The V gene is TRBV12-3 or TRBV12-4, the J gene TRBJ2-2; the TCRdb D gene call, TRBD2, has no DNA to confirm it. This chain's CDR3 is CANGLSGELFF.